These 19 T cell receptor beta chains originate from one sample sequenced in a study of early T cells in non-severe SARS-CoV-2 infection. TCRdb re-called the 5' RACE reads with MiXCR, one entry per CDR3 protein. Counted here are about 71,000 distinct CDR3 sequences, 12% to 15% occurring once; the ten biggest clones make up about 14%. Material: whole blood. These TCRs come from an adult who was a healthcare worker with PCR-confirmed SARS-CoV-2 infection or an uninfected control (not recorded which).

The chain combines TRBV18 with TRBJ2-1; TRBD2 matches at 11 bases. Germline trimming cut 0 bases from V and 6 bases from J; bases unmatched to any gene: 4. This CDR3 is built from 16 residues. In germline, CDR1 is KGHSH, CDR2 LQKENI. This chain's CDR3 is CASSPPLAGGRNEQFF. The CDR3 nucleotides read TGTGCCAGCTCACCACCCCTAGCGGGGGGACGCAATGAGCAGTTCTTC.

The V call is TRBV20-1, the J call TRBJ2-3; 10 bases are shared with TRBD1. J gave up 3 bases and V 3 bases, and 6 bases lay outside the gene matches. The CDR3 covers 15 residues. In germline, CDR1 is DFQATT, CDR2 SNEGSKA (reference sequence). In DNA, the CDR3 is TGCAGTGCTAGCCTCCGGGACAGGGGAACAGATACGCAGTATTTT. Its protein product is CSASLRDRGTDTQYF.

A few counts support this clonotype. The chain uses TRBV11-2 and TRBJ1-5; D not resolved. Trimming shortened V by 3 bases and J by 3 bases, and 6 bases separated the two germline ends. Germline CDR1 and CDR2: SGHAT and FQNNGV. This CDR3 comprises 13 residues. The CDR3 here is CASSFGDNQPQHF. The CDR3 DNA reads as TGTGCCAGCAGCTTTGGAGACAATCAGCCCCAGCATTTT.

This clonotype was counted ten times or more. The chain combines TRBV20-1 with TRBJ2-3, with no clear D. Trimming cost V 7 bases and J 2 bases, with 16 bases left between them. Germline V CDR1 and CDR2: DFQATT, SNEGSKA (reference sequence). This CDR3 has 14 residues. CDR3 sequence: CSVVLAAYTDTQYF. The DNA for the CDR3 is TGCAGTGTCGTGCTGGCAGCTTACACAGATACGCAGTATTTT.

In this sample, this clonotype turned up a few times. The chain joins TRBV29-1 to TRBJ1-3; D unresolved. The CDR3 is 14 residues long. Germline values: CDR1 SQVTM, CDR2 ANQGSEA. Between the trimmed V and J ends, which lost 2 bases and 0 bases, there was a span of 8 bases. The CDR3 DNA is TGCAGCGTTGAATTCACTGCCTCTGGAAACACCATATATTTT. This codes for CSVEFTASGNTIYF.

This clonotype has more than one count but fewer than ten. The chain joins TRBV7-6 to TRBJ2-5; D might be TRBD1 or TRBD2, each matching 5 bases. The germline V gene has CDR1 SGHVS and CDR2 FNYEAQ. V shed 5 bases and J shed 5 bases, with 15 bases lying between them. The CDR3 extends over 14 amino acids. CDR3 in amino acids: CASSPVGKGETQYF. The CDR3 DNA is TGTGCCAGCAGCCCAGTCGGGAAGGGGGAGACCCAGTACTTC.

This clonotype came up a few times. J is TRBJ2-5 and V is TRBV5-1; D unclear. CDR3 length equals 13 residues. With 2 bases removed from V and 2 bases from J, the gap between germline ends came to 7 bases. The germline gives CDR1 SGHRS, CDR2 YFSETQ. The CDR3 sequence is CASSLPTQETQYF. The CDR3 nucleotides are TGCGCCAGCAGCTTACCGACTCAAGAGACCCAGTACTTC. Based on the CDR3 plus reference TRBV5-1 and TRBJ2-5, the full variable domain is KAGVTQTPRYLIKTRGQQVTLSCSPISGHRSVSWYQQTPGQGLQFLFEYFSETQRNKGNFPGRFSGRQFSNSRSEMNVSTLELGDSALYLCASSLPTQETQYFGPGTRLLVL.

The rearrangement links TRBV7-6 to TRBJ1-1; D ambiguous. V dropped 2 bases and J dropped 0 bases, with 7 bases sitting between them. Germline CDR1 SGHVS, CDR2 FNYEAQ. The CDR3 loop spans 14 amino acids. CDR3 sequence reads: CASSLSAVNTEAFF. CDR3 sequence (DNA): TGTGCCAGCAGCTTATCTGCGGTGAACACTGAAGCTTTCTTT.

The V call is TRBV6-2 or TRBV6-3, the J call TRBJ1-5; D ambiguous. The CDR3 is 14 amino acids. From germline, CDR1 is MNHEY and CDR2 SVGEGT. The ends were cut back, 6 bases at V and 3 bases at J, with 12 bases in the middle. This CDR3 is CASRGSVHNQPQHF. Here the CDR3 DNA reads TGTGCCAGCAGGGGAAGCGTACACAATCAGCCCCAGCATTTT.

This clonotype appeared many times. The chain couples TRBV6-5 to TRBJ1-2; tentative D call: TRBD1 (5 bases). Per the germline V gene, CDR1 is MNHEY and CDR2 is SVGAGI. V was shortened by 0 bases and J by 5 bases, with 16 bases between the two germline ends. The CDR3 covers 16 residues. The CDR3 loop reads CASSYSRRGSAYGYTF. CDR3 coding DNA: TGTGCCAGCAGTTACTCGAGAAGGGGATCCGCTTATGGCTACACCTTC.

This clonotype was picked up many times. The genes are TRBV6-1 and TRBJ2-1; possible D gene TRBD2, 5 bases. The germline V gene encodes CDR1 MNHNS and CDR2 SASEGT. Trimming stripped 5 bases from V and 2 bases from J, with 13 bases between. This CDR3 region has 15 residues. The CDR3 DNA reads TGTGCCAGCAGTCCTTCGGGGAGAACCTACAATGAGCAGTTCTTC. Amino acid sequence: CASSPSGRTYNEQFF.

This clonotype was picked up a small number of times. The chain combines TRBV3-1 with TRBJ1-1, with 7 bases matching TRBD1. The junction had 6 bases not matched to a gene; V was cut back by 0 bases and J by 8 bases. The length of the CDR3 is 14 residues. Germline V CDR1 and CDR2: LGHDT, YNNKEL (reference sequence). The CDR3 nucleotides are TGTGCCAGCAGCCAAGATTGGGACAGAAAAGAAGCTTTCTTT. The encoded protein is CASSQDWDRKEAFF.

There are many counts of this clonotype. DNA of the CDR3: TGCAGTGCTTTAGACGGTTCTGGAAACACCATATATTTT. It is translated as CSALDGSGNTIYF. The chain uses TRBV20-1 and TRBJ1-3; D uncertain. V was cut by 5 bases and J by 1 base, with 9 bases left in between. The germline gives CDR1 DFQATT, CDR2 SNEGSKA (reference sequence). The CDR3 totals 13 residues.

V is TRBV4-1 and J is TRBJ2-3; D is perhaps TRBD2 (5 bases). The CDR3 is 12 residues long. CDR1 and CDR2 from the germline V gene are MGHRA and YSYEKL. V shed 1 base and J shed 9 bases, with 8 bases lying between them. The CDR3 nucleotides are TGCGCCAGCAGCCAAGCTTCGGGGACGCAGTATTTT. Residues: CASSQASGTQYF.

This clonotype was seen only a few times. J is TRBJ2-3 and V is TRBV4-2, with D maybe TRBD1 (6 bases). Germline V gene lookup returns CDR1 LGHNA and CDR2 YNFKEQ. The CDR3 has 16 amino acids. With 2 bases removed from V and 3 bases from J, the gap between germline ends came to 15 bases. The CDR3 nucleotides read TGTGCCAGCAGCCAACGACAGGCCGATGGGACAGATACGCAGTATTTT. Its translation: CASSQRQADGTDTQYF.

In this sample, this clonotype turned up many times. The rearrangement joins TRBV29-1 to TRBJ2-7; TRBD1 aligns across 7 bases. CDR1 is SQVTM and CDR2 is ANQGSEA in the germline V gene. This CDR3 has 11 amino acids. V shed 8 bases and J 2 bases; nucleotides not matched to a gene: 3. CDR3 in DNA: TGCAGCTTCACAGGGGCCTACGAGCAGTACTTC. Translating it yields CSFTGAYEQYF.

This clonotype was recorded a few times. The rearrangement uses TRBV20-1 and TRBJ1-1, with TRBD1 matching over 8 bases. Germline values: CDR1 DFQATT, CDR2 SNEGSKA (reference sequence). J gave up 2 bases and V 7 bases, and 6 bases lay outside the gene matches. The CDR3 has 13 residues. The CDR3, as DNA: TGCAGTGTAAACAGGGGGACTAACACTGAAGCTTTCTTT. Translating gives CSVNRGTNTEAFF.

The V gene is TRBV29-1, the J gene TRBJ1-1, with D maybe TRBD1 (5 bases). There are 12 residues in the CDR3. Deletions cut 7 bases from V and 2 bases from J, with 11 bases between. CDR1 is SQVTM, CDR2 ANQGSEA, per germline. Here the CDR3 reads CSGGVSNTEAFF. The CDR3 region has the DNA TGCAGCGGGGGGGTGAGTAACACTGAAGCTTTCTTT. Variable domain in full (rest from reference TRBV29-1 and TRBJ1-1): SAVISQKPSRDICQRGTSLTIQCQVDSQVTMMFWYRQQPGQSLTLIATANQGSEATYESGFVIDKFPISRPNLTFSTLTVSNMSPEDSSIYLCSGGVSNTEAFFGQGTRLTVV.

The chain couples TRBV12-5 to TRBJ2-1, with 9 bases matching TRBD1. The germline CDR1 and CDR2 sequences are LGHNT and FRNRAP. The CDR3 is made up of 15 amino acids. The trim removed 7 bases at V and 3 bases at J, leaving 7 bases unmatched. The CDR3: CASARTGEIYNEQFF. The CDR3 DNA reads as TGTGCTAGTGCCCGGACAGGGGAAATCTACAATGAGCAGTTCTTC.